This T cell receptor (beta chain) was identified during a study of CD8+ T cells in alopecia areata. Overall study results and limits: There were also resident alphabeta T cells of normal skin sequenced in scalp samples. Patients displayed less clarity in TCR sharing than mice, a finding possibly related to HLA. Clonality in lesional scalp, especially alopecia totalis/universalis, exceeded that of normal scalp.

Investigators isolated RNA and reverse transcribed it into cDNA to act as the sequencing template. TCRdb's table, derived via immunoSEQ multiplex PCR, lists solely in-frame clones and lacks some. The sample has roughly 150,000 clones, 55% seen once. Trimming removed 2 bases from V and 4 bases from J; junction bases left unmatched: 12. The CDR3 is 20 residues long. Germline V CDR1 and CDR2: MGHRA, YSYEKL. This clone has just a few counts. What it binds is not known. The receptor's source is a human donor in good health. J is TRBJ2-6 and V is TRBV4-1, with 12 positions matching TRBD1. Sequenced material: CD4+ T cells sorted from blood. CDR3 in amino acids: CASSQRHQGTGGTGANVLTF. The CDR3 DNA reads TGCGCCAGCAGCCAACGACACCAGGGGACAGGGGGCACCGGGGCCAACGTCCTGACTTTC.